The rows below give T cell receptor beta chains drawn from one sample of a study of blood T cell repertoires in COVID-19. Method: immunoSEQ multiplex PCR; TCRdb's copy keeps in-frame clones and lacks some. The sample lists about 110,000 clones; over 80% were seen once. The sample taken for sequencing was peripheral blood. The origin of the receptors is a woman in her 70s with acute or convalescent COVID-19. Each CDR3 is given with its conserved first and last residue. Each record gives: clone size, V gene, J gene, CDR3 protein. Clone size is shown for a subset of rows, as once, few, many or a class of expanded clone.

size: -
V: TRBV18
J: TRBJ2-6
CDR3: CASSPPASGANVLTF

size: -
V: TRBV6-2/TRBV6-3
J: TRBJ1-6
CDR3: CASSLRRGHSPLHF

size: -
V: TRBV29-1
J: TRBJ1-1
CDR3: CSVERSNTEAFF

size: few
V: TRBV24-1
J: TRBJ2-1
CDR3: CATGTRQGNRDEQFF

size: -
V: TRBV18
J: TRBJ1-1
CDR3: CASSPSLNTEAFF

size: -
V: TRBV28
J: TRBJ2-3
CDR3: CASSSGDTDTQYF

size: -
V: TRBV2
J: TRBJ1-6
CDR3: CASSRGGHSPLHF

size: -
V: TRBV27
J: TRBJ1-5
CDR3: CASSPLPGTGGWKPQHF

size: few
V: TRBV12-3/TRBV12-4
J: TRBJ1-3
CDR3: CASYQGAGNTIYF

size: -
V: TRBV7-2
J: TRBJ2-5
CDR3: CASSPLRGGETQYF

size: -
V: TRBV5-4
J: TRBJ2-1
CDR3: CASSSSGGSNEQFF

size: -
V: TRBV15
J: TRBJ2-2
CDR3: CATSRAYGADTGELFF

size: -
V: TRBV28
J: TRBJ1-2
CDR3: CASTASRGRSTDYTF

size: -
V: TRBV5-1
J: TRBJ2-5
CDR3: CASSLVTSGGETQYF

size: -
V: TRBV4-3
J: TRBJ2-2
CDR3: CASSHAGAGELFF

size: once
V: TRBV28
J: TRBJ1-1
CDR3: CASSLAGYTEAFF

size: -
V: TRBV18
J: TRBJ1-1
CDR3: CASSPYYPPGDTEAFF

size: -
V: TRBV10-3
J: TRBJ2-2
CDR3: CAISPLTSGGLSSAGELFF

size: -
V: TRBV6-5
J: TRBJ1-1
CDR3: CASSYGGNMFTEAFF

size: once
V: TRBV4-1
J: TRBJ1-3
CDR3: CASSQDDAKGRNSGNTIYF

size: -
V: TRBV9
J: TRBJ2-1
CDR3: CASSVVPSGHNEQFF

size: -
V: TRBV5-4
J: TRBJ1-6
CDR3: CASSFYRPARANSPLHF

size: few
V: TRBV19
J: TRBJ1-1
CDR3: CASSIQGQANTEAFF

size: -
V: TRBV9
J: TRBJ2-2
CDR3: CASSAGLAGGKTGELFF

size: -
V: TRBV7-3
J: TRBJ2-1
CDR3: CASSSNRVDEQFF

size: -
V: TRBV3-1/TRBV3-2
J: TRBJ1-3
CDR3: CASSQGGTGAGNTIYF

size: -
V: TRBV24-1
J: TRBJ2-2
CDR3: CATSDLPHAGAAGELFF

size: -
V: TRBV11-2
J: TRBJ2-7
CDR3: CASSLRVLDGTYEQYF

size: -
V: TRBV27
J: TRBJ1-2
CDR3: CASRPTRAGWGGYTF

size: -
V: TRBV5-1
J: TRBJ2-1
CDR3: CASSWGTSGRAVDEQFF

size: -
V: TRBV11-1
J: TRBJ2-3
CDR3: CASSYGGAADTQYF

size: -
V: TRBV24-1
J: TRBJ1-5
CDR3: CATSDSRGQLNQPQHF

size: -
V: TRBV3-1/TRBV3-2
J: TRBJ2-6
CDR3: CASSQGSSGANVLTF

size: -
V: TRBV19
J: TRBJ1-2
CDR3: CASSSTRGYGYTF

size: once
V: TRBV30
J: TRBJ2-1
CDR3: CAWSLSDNEQFF

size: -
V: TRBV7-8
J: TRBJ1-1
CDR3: CASSLFAGENTEAFF

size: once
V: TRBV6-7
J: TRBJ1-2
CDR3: CASSYSMRGQGSSDGYTF

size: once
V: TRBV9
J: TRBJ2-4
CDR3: CASSVGGLAGGLAAKNIQYF

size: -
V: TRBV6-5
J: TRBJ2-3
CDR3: CASSFDRDRFADTQYF

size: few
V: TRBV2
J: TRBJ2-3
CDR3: CASSGAGFDTQYF

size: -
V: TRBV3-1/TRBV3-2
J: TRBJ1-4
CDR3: CASSQAGQGGETNEKLFF

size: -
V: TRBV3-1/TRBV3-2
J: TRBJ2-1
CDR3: CASSRAGGWSEQFF

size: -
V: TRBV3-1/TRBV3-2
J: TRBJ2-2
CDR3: CASSRLAGGSGELFF

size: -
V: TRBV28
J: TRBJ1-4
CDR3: CASSLNHGGEKLFF

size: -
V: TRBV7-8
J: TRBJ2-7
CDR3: CASSLDLGGGGEQYF

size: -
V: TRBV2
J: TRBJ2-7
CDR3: CASRLYEQYF

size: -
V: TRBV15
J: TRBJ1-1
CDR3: CATSSRLSQGNTEAFF

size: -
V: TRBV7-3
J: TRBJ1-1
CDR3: CASSQQGGGTEAFF

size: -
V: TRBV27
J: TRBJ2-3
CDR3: CASSASSGRALRADTQYF